Following are 19 T cell receptor beta chains from one sample sequenced in a study of cytomegalovirus exposure and HLA in healthy donors. 13 Jbeta primers and 60 Vbeta primers were used for the PCR. The method was immunoSEQ multiplex PCR; TCRdb's version includes in-frame clones alone and lacks a portion of them. The sample lists about 130,000 clones; roughly 70% were seen once. The sequenced sample was PBMCs. These receptors were collected from a man in his forties in good health and CMV-seronegative.

The chain couples TRBV29-1 to TRBJ2-1; a possible D gene is TRBD2 (5 bases). Per germline, CDR1 SQVTM and CDR2 ANQGSEA. CDR3 length: 14 residues. Trimming left V 5 bases short and J 10 bases short, with 21 bases between. CDR3 residues: CSVTIPGGSGEQFF. CDR3 nucleotide sequence: TGCAGCGTTACCATCCCAGGCGGGTCTGGGGAGCAGTTCTTC.

This clone turned up a few times. This chain uses TRBV6-1 with TRBJ1-4, with D unresolved. The CDR3 totals 14 residues. Trimming took 5 bases from V and 6 from J, leaving 13 bases between them. Germline CDR1 is MNHNS and CDR2 is SASEGT. The CDR3 region is CASSQPEYHEKLFF. The CDR3, as DNA: TGTGCCAGCAGTCAACCGGAGTACCATGAAAAACTGTTTTTT.

CDR3 region: CASSVGTSSFYEQYF. Written as DNA, the CDR3 is TGTGCCAGCAGTGTGGGCACCTCCAGTTTTTACGAGCAGTACTTC. J is TRBJ2-7 and V is TRBV6-1; D not resolved. This CDR3 is built from 15 residues. Per the germline V gene, CDR1 is MNHNS and CDR2 is SASEGT. V lost 4 bases to trimming and J lost 4 bases, with 17 bases between them.

The J gene is TRBJ1-5, the V gene TRBV7-2, with 10 bases that match TRBD1. The CDR3 has 17 residues. In germline, CDR1 is SGHTA, CDR2 FQGNSA. After removal of 3 bases from V and 0 bases from J, the junction contained 5 bases not matched to a gene. CDR3 region: CASSFDRGPYSNQPQHF. The CDR3 DNA reads TGTGCCAGCAGCTTCGACAGGGGGCCGTATAGCAATCAGCCCCAGCATTTT.

The chain uses TRBV27 and TRBJ2-1; tentatively, D is TRBD2 (5 bases). Per germline, CDR1 MNHEY and CDR2 SMNVEV (reference sequence). V gave up 4 bases and J gave up 4 bases, with 17 bases separating them. The CDR3 extends over 16 amino acids. DNA for the CDR3: TGTGCCAGCAGTTCCCAGAGGGCCCTATTATACAATGAGCAGTTCTTC. Translated: CASSSQRALLYNEQFF.

A few counts support this clone. The chain recombines TRBV19 with TRBJ1-5, with D maybe TRBD1 (6 bases). CDR3 length equals 13 residues. CDR1 and CDR2 (germline): LNHDA, SQIVND (reference sequence). Trimming cost V 8 bases and J 7 bases, with 15 bases left between them. The CDR3 reads CASEEGGGQPQHF. CDR3 bases: TGTGCCAGTGAGGAGGGGGGAGGGCAGCCCCAGCATTTT.

J is TRBJ2-3 and V is TRBV6-6, with a tentative D call TRBD1 (6 bases). Germline CDR1 is MNHNY and CDR2 is SVGAGI (reference sequence). CDR3 length: 15 amino acids. V lost 6 bases and J 2 bases, leaving 15 bases between the germline ends. The CDR3 DNA sequence: TGTGCCAGCAGCATACAGGGAAATCCCACAGATACGCAGTATTTT. Amino acids: CASSIQGNPTDTQYF.

The chain recombines TRBV5-1 with TRBJ2-3; 10 nucleotides align to TRBD2. The V gene's germline CDR1 is SGHRS and CDR2 YFSETQ. The CDR3 is 19 residues long. The junction had 17 bases not matched to a gene; V was cut back by 6 bases and J by 1 base. The CDR3 DNA reads as TGCGCCAGCAACCCTAAGGCTAGCGGGAGTAGGTTGGGCACAGATACGCAGTATTTT. It codes for CASNPKASGSRLGTDTQYF.

The chain recombines TRBV10-3 with TRBJ1-2; 7 bases line up with TRBD1. The CDR3 runs 14 residues. After removal of 1 base from V and 7 bases from J, the junction contained 6 bases not matched to a gene. Germline CDR1 and CDR2: ENHRY and SYGVKD. The DNA of the CDR3 is TGTGCCATCAGTGAGTTGGTCACAGGGGTTGGCTACACCTTC. Translation gives CAISELVTGVGYTF.

The rearrangement uses TRBV27 and TRBJ1-2, with D tentatively TRBD1 (5 bases). V lost 8 bases and J lost 7, with 20 bases in between. Germline CDR1 reads MNHEY; CDR2 reads SMNVEV (reference sequence). The CDR3 extends over 14 amino acids. CDR3 sequence reads: CASAFSQGVGGYTF. The DNA of the CDR3 is TGTGCCAGCGCCTTTTCGCAAGGGGTCGGTGGCTACACCTTC.

The chain has TRBV5-6 and TRBJ1-2; 9 bases line up with TRBD1. This CDR3 has 14 amino acids. The germline gives CDR1 SGHDT, CDR2 YYEEEE. J gave up 4 bases and V 4 bases, and 5 bases lay outside the gene matches. The CDR3, as DNA: TGTGCCAGCAGCGAGGGACAGGGCTCCTATGGCTACACCTTC. Its protein is CASSEGQGSYGYTF.

This clone has a single count. The DNA of the CDR3 is TGTGCCAGCAGTTACTCGACGGCAGGCCCTGGAAACACCATATATTTT. Amino acid sequence: CASSYSTAGPGNTIYF. This chain uses TRBV6-5 with TRBJ1-3; no reliable D call. CDR1 and CDR2 (germline): MNHEY, SVGAGI. The CDR3 covers 16 residues. Trimming stripped 0 bases from V and 2 bases from J, with 11 bases between.

The chain is built from TRBV5-4 and TRBJ2-3; TRBD2 matches 13 bases. CDR3 length equals 19 residues. Germline CDR1 is SGHNT and CDR2 is YYREEE (reference sequence). Trimming at V came to 3 bases and at J to 0 bases, leaving 10 bases not matched to a gene. In nucleotides, the CDR3 is TGTGCCAGCAGCTCGTTTCCGGGACTAGCGGGGCCTAGCACAGATACGCAGTATTTT. Protein: CASSSFPGLAGPSTDTQYF.

The genes are TRBV13 and TRBJ2-6, with D maybe TRBD1 (5 bases). The CDR3 length is 15 residues. Trimming took 7 bases from V and 2 from J, leaving 12 bases between them. Germline CDR1 is PRHDT and CDR2 is FYEKMQ (reference sequence). The CDR3 sequence: CASNLGPPGANVLTF. CDR3 DNA sequence: TGTGCCAGCAACCTGGGGCCTCCTGGGGCCAACGTCCTGACTTTC.

The rearrangement joins TRBV7-9 to TRBJ2-7, with 11 bases that match TRBD1. Germline V gene data show CDR1 as SEHNR and CDR2 as FQNEAQ (reference sequence). V shed 1 base and J 3 bases; nucleotides not matched to a gene: 2. This CDR3 is 15 amino acids long. CDR3 protein: CASSLGGTGGYEQYF. The CDR3, as DNA: TGTGCCAGCAGCTTAGGCGGGACAGGGGGCTACGAGCAGTACTTC.

About this clone: This specimen includes other DNA sequences encoding the same CDR3. The chain joins TRBV4-1 to TRBJ1-1, with a possible D match to TRBD1 (5 bases). The CDR3 is 13 amino acids. Germline loops: CDR1 MGHRA, CDR2 YSYEKL. Trimming removed 1 base at V and 4 bases at J, with 7 bases between. The CDR3 here is CASSQVGGTEAFF. CDR3 nucleotide sequence: TGCGCCAGCAGCCAAGTGGGGGGCACTGAAGCTTTCTTT.

This sequence joins TRBV4-3 and TRBJ1-1; weak D call: TRBD1 (6 bases). The CDR3 is made up of 16 amino acids. From germline, CDR1 is LGHNA and CDR2 YSLEER. The V end lost 0 bases, the J end lost 3 bases, and 14 bases lay between the germline ends. CDR3 sequence: CASSQDPGQLHTEAFF. DNA of the CDR3: TGCGCCAGCAGCCAAGATCCGGGACAACTTCACACTGAAGCTTTCTTT.

In DNA, the CDR3 is TGTGCCAGCAGTTTGACAGCTTATGGCTACACCTTC. This codes for CASSLTAYGYTF. The V call is TRBV28, the J call TRBJ1-2, with D possibly TRBD1 on 5 matching bases. Trimming removed 3 bases from V and 5 bases from J, with 7 bases in between. The CDR3 extends over 12 amino acids. The germline V gene has CDR1 MDHEN and CDR2 SYDVKM.

This clone was observed once. The chain combines TRBV4-3 with TRBJ1-3; maybe TRBD1 (5 bases). V gave up 0 bases and J gave up 0 bases, with 15 bases separating them. Germline V lookup: CDR1 LGHNA, CDR2 YSLEER. The CDR3 spans 18 residues. CDR3 DNA sequence: TGCGCCAGCAGCCAAGAATTCACCAGACAGAGCTCTGGAAACACCATATATTTT. This translates into CASSQEFTRQSSGNTIYF.